This T cell receptor beta chain was retrieved from a study of human T cells and chemical hapten exposure. Whole-study results and caveats: With DPC sensitization, TCRs exceeding 1 in 1000 frequency showed no change. Donors were affected by alopecia, so their immune reaction might vary from that of healthy individuals. Expanded TCRs made up significantly more big CDR3 similarity clusters than controls did.

A note on this clonotype: The antigen is undetermined. One end of the junction varies from germline; a read error may be responsible.

The germline gives CDR1 MDHEN, CDR2 SYDVKM. The CDR3 contains 15 residues. Time point described: patch test 3, about 24 weeks after DPC sensitization. Indicated treatment: therapeutic diphenylcyclopropenone sensitization with weekly scalp DPC. Someone pulled total RNA out of unfractionated whole blood. TCRdb called the RACE reads again in MiXCR, with one record for every CDR3 protein. The table has about 39,000 distinct CDR3 sequences, 9.5% to 15% seen once. Material: whole blood, obtained in connection with sensitization to the hapten diphenylcyclopropenone (DPC). This TCR derives from a middle-aged woman with alopecia areata. Some clones in this sample may be carry-over from other donors' samples. This chain connects TRBV28 to TRBJ1-4; TRBD1 matches 9 bases. CDR3 DNA: TGTGCCAGCAGTTCGCCCGGGACAGGGAATGAAATACTGTTTTTT. Its translation is CASSSPGTGNEILFF. The full variable domain, completed using reference TRBV28 and TRBJ1-4, is DVKVTQSSRYLVKRTGEKVFLECVQDMDHENMFWYRQDPGLGLRLIYFSYDVKMKEKGDIPEGYSVSREKKERFSLILESASTNQTSMYLCASSSPGTGNEILFFGSGTQLSVL.